This passage covers 27 T cell receptor beta chains from one sample sequenced in a study of beta chain features in type 1 diabetes. Study-wide points: TCRB CDR3 length was moderately but significantly reduced in all four CD4+ subsets of Type 1 diabetes patients.

These receptors are not linked to any known antigen. Expressed TCRB transcripts were sequenced because the entire RNA isolate underwent reverse transcription. Sequencing was performed with immunoSEQ multiplex PCR; in TCRdb, only in-frame clones are kept and a portion is missing. The sample consists of more than 100,000 clones, roughly 28% of them appearing once. Material for sequencing was central memory CD4+ T cells from blood. The source of these receptors is a woman aged 18-29 years with type 1 diabetes.

The chain is built from TRBV4-3 and TRBJ2-2; D is possibly TRBD2 (8 bases). There are 16 residues in the CDR3. CDR1 and CDR2 (germline): LGHNA, YSLEER. The germline V and J ends were trimmed by 1 base and 7 bases, with 16 bases remaining between them. The CDR3 region has the DNA TGCGCCAGCAGCCAAGGACAGGGACTAGATAACGGGGAGCTGTTTTTT. Residues: CASSQGQGLDNGELFF.

The chain carries TRBV19 and TRBJ1-2, with TRBD1 identical over 8 bases. The CDR3 has 15 amino acids. V lost 3 bases to trimming and J lost 2 bases; unmatched junction nucleotides: 5. CDR1 and CDR2 (germline): LNHDA, SQIVND (reference sequence). The CDR3 DNA follows: TGTGCCAGTAGTATGACAGGGGCAGTGAACTATGGCTACACCTTC. This encodes CASSMTGAVNYGYTF.

This clone was picked up a small number of times. The chain recombines TRBV7-2 with TRBJ2-7, with 7 positions matching TRBD2. V was pared by 2 bases and J by 7 bases, with 11 bases of the junction left unmatched. CDR3 length: 15 amino acids. Germline values: CDR1 SGHTA, CDR2 FQGNSA. CDR3 sequence reads: CASSLPLSGTEEQYF. The CDR3 region has the DNA TGTGCCAGCAGCTTACCCCTCAGCGGGACTGAAGAGCAGTACTTC. The entire variable domain, with the rest obtained from reference TRBV7-2 and TRBJ2-7, is as follows: GAGVSQSPSNKVTEKGKDVELRCDPISGHTALYWYRQSLGQGLEFLIYFQGNSAPDKSGLPSDRFSAERTGGSVSTLTIQRTQQEDSAVYLCASSLPLSGTEEQYFGPGTRLTVT.

This clone was found a few times. The chain uses TRBV5-1 and TRBJ2-2; 7 nucleotides align to TRBD1. The germline CDR1 and CDR2 sequences are SGHRS and YFSETQ. Unmatched junction bases numbered 1, after V lost 2 bases and J lost 3 bases. The CDR3 sequence is 14 residues long. CDR3 in amino acids: CASSFGQDTGELFF. In DNA, the CDR3 is TGCGCCAGCAGCTTCGGACAGGACACCGGGGAGCTGTTTTTT.

This clone was observed a handful of times. The V gene is TRBV28, the J gene TRBJ1-2; 10 bases map to TRBD1. The CDR3 is 16 amino acids. Germline CDR1 MDHEN, CDR2 SYDVKM. V was clipped by 3 bases and J by 6 bases; unmatched bases: 10. In DNA, the CDR3 is TGTGCCAGCAGTTTCAATTTCGGGACAGGGGTTGATGGCTACACCTTC. Its protein is CASSFNFGTGVDGYTF.

The CDR3 DNA is TGTGCCAGCAGTGCCCGACTAGCGGAGCCCACAGATACGCAGTATTTT. This sequence encodes CASSARLAEPTDTQYF. The genes are TRBV6-1 and TRBJ2-3, with 9 bases identical to TRBD2. This CDR3 is 16 amino acids long. CDR1 MNHNS and CDR2 SASEGT come from the germline V gene. V lost 4 bases to trimming and J lost 2 bases; unmatched junction nucleotides: 7.

A few counts support this clone. The rearrangement joins TRBV5-1 to TRBJ2-1; 8 nucleotides align to TRBD1. In germline, CDR1 is SGHRS, CDR2 YFSETQ. With V trimmed by 2 bases and J by 3 bases, 4 bases remained unmatched. The CDR3 covers 15 residues. CDR3 coding DNA: TGCGCCAGCAGCTTTTTGACAGGGGTCTACAATGAGCAGTTCTTC. Amino acids: CASSFLTGVYNEQFF.

Written as DNA, the CDR3 is TGTGCCAGCTCACCCGGGACTTCTTCCAATGAGCAGTTCTTC. As protein: CASSPGTSSNEQFF. V is TRBV18 and J is TRBJ2-1; D perhaps matches TRBD2 (6 bases). Trimming removed 3 bases from V and 6 bases from J, with 12 bases in between. Germline V lookup: CDR1 KGHSH, CDR2 LQKENI. The CDR3 runs to 14 residues.

The V gene is TRBV5-1, the J gene TRBJ2-5; no clear D gene. Per the germline V gene, CDR1 is SGHRS and CDR2 is YFSETQ. The CDR3 covers 11 residues. Trimming pared 7 bases from V and 2 bases from J, leaving 6 bases between. The CDR3 loop reads CASQEQETQYF. The DNA of the CDR3 is TGCGCCAGCCAGGAACAAGAGACCCAGTACTTC.

This clone turned up a few times. The chain uses TRBV12-5 and TRBJ1-1; D is unresolved. Germline lookup yields CDR1 LGHNT and CDR2 FRNRAP. The CDR3 is 14 amino acids. Trimming shortened V by 5 bases and J by 1 base, and 11 bases separated the two germline ends. DNA for the CDR3: TGTGCTAGTGGTCCAGGACTCCAGAACACTGAAGCTTTCTTT. Translating it yields CASGPGLQNTEAFF.

This clone turned up a few times. This chain links TRBV7-2 with TRBJ2-3, with D unresolved. V was shortened by 4 bases and J by 0 bases, with 20 bases between the two germline ends. CDR1 and CDR2 (germline): SGHTA, FQGNSA. This CDR3 is built from 18 residues. The CDR3 nucleotides are TGTGCCAGCAGCTGGATGGCAGGATTCCTCTCTAGCACAGATACGCAGTATTTT. This encodes CASSWMAGFLSSTDTQYF.

This clone was detected only a few times. V gene TRBV7-9 combines with J gene TRBJ2-7, with D possibly being TRBD2 (6 bases). Between the trimmed V and J ends, which lost 4 bases and 0 bases, there was a span of 13 bases. The CDR3 covers 15 residues. Germline V lookup: CDR1 SEHNR, CDR2 FQNEAQ (reference sequence). This CDR3 is CASSSAGQSSYEQYF. DNA of the CDR3: TGTGCCAGCAGCTCCGCGGGGCAAAGCTCCTACGAGCAGTACTTC.

This rearrangement joins TRBV29-1 to TRBJ2-7; TRBD1 matches 8 bases. The CDR3 has 14 amino acids. With 4 bases clipped from V and 0 bases from J, the junction kept 5 bases outside the gene matches. The germline CDR1 and CDR2 sequences are SQVTM and ANQGSEA. This chain's CDR3 is CSVVAGQGSYEQYV. In nucleotides, the CDR3 is TGCAGCGTTGTGGCAGGACAGGGCTCCTACGAGCAGTACGTC.

The V gene is TRBV28, the J gene TRBJ1-2, with D maybe TRBD1 (6 bases). The CDR3 extends over 12 amino acids. Germline V gene data show CDR1 as MDHEN and CDR2 as SYDVKM. V lost 8 bases and J 4 bases, leaving 11 bases between the germline ends. The CDR3 DNA reads TGTGCCAGCCAGGGGACGGCCTATGGCTACACCTTC. Translation gives CASQGTAYGYTF.

The V call is TRBV28, the J call TRBJ1-5; TRBD1 agrees at 9 bases. Germline V gives CDR1 MDHEN, CDR2 SYDVKM. V dropped 6 bases and J dropped 6; count of bases not matched to a gene: 9. The CDR3 spans 15 residues. CDR3 nucleotide sequence: TGTGCCAGCAGCATTCTAACAGGGGGCATTCAGCCCCAGCATTTT. It specifies CASSILTGGIQPQHF.

The V and J genes are TRBV5-1 and TRBJ1-1, with D perhaps TRBD1 (6 bases). Germline V lookup: CDR1 SGHRS, CDR2 YFSETQ. Trimming left V 3 bases short and J 0 bases short, with 9 bases between. The CDR3 has 14 residues. Here the CDR3 reads CASSSRGLNTEAFF. The CDR3 region has the DNA TGCGCCAGCAGCTCGCGGGGGCTGAACACTGAAGCTTTCTTT.

This clone has more than one count but fewer than ten. This rearrangement joins TRBV2 to TRBJ1-1; the match to TRBD1 covers 7 bases. This CDR3 is 20 amino acids long. V gave up 3 bases and J gave up 3 bases; unmatched junction bases: 22. From germline, CDR1 is SNHLY and CDR2 FYNNEI. This CDR3 reads CASSDPGTAQGPIGDTEAFF. CDR3 in DNA: TGTGCCAGCAGTGACCCTGGGACAGCCCAGGGCCCCATTGGCGACACTGAAGCTTTCTTT. The complete variable domain, with remaining parts taken from reference TRBV2 and TRBJ1-1, reads EPEVTQTPSHQVTQMGQEVILRCVPISNHLYFYWYRQILGQKVEFLVSFYNNEISEKSEIFDDQFSVERPDGSNFTLKIRSTKLEDSAMYFCASSDPGTAQGPIGDTEAFFGQGTRLTVV.

This clone was recorded a few times. The CDR3, as DNA: TGCAGCGTCACATCGAACACTGAAGCTTTCTTT. Encoded protein: CSVTSNTEAFF. The chain links TRBV29-1 to TRBJ1-1; D remains unclear. The CDR3 consists of 11 residues. V dropped 6 bases and J dropped 1 base, with 6 bases sitting between them. Germline CDR1 SQVTM, CDR2 ANQGSEA. The whole variable domain, remainder taken from reference TRBV29-1 and TRBJ1-1, is SAVISQKPSRDICQRGTSLTIQCQVDSQVTMMFWYRQQPGQSLTLIATANQGSEATYESGFVIDKFPISRPNLTFSTLTVSNMSPEDSSIYLCSVTSNTEAFFGQGTRLTVV.

This clone was seen more than once but under ten times. The chain recombines TRBV10-3 with TRBJ1-1; TRBD1 matches 8 bases. Trimming removed 4 bases from V and 4 bases from J; junction bases left unmatched: 14. Germline assignment: CDR1 ENHRY and CDR2 SYGVKD. This CDR3 has 17 residues. CDR3 protein: CAISGLPTGGKGTEAFF. In nucleotides, the CDR3 is TGTGCCATCAGTGGTTTGCCTACAGGGGGGAAGGGCACTGAAGCTTTCTTT.

This clone has more than one count but fewer than ten. The chain links TRBV9 to TRBJ2-5; 11 nucleotides line up with TRBD2. The CDR3 runs 18 residues. Germline CDR1 reads SGDLS; CDR2 reads YYNGEE. J gave up 5 bases and V 3 bases, and 15 bases lay outside the gene matches. The CDR3 coding sequence is TGTGCCAGCAGCGCGGCGGGACCCATAGCGGGAGGGAGCGAGACCCAGTACTTC. This encodes CASSAAGPIAGGSETQYF.

This clone was counted only a few times. This sequence joins TRBV29-1 and TRBJ2-1; TRBD2 matches at 14 bases. The CDR3 is 15 residues long. Germline trimming cut 1 base from V and 9 bases from J; bases unmatched to any gene: 5. Germline V gene sequence: CDR1 SQVTM, CDR2 ANQGSEA. CDR3 amino acids: CSVEVGTSGRREQFF. The CDR3 bases are TGCAGCGTTGAAGTTGGGACTAGCGGGAGACGTGAGCAGTTCTTC.

V is TRBV6-5 and J is TRBJ2-3; no firm D call. This CDR3 is 14 amino acids long. Per germline, CDR1 MNHEY and CDR2 SVGAGI. The ends were cut back, 0 bases at V and 1 base at J, with 5 bases in the middle. CDR3 in amino acids: CASSYSLGTDTQYF. CDR3 DNA: TGTGCCAGCAGTTACTCGTTAGGCACAGATACGCAGTATTTT.

As concerns this clone: A read error may produce the germline difference seen at one junction end. The genes are TRBV27 and TRBJ1-2; 10 nucleotides agree with TRBD1. The length of the CDR3 is 14 residues. Germline V gene lookup returns CDR1 MNHEY and CDR2 SMNVEV (reference sequence). This CDR3 is CASRQGASPYGYTF. The CDR3 nucleotides are TGTGCGAGCAGACAGGGGGCTTCTCCCTATGGCTACACCTTC.

A few counts support this clone. The chain combines TRBV11-2 with TRBJ2-1; 12 bases map to TRBD2. CDR1 is SGHAT, CDR2 FQNNGV, per germline. The CDR3 has 16 residues. Trimming removed 7 bases from V and 6 bases from J; junction bases left unmatched: 10. CDR3 in DNA: TGTGCCAGCACCTTTCAGACTAGCGGGAGTATCAATGAGCAGTTCTTC. Its translation is CASTFQTSGSINEQFF.

This clone was seen a handful of times. This sequence joins TRBV7-9 and TRBJ2-5; 9 positions agree with TRBD1. V shed 3 bases and J 2 bases; nucleotides not matched to a gene: 4. CDR3 length: 15 residues. CDR1 and CDR2 (germline): SEHNR, FQNEAQ (reference sequence). The CDR3 coding sequence is TGTGCCAGCAGCTTTGGGGACAGGGATCAAGAGACCCAGTACTTC. Protein product: CASSFGDRDQETQYF.

This clone turned up a few times. The rearrangement joins TRBV5-1 to TRBJ2-1; the match to TRBD1 covers 8 bases. V was pared by 1 base and J by 6 bases, with 6 bases of the junction left unmatched. Germline loops: CDR1 SGHRS, CDR2 YFSETQ. The CDR3 length is 15 residues. CDR3 sequence: CASSLTGQAFNEQFF. The CDR3 coding sequence is TGCGCCAGCAGCTTGACGGGACAGGCCTTCAATGAGCAGTTCTTC.

This clone was counted only a few times. This rearrangement joins TRBV7-2 to TRBJ2-7, with TRBD2 matching over 7 bases. Unmatched junction bases numbered 6, after V lost 5 bases and J lost 2 bases. The CDR3 loop spans 14 amino acids. Germline CDR1 is SGHTA and CDR2 is FQGNSA. This CDR3 is CASSPREATYEQYF. For the CDR3, the DNA is TGTGCCAGCAGCCCTCGGGAGGCTACCTACGAGCAGTACTTC.